Below are 27 T cell receptor beta chains sequenced from a single sample in a study of cytomegalovirus exposure and HLA in healthy donors. Vbeta (60) and Jbeta (13) primers were used in the PCR. Produced via immunoSEQ multiplex PCR; TCRdb's table is partial and in-frame only. Here the sample spans about 98,000 clones, roughly 77% being singletons. The specimen was PBMCs. These receptors were collected from a man aged 35 to 55 in good health and CMV-seronegative.

This rearrangement joins TRBV28 to TRBJ2-7, with D perhaps matching TRBD1 (6 bases). CDR3 length equals 14 residues. The ends were cut back, 5 bases at V and 1 base at J, with 12 bases in the middle. Per germline, CDR1 MDHEN and CDR2 SYDVKM. The CDR3 DNA reads as TGTGCCAGCAGTCCCGGGACATTTTCCTACGAGCAGTACTTC. It specifies CASSPGTFSYEQYF.

The V and J genes are TRBV10-3 and TRBJ2-1; D perhaps matches TRBD2 (6 bases). Trimming left V 10 bases short and J 6 bases short, with 16 bases between. CDR3 length: 13 residues. CDR1 and CDR2 (germline): ENHRY, SYGVKD. CDR3 nucleotides: TGTGCCACCTATGCTGGGGGGTCCAATGAGCAGTTCTTC. Its protein is CATYAGGSNEQFF.

This chain uses TRBV2 with TRBJ2-2; the match to TRBD1 covers 7 bases. Per germline, CDR1 SNHLY and CDR2 FYNNEI. With V trimmed by 5 bases and J by 9 bases, 6 bases remained unmatched. CDR3 length: 13 amino acids. CDR3 DNA sequence: TGTGCCAGCAGTAGGACAGGAATAAGGGAGCTGTTTTTT. Translated, it gives CASSRTGIRELFF.

This chain's CDR3 is CAWSGGSSGELFF. In nucleotides, the CDR3 is TGTGCCTGGAGTGGCGGGTCTTCCGGGGAGCTGTTTTTT. The V gene is TRBV30, the J gene TRBJ2-2, with D tentatively TRBD2 (5 bases). V dropped 1 base and J dropped 6 bases, with 9 bases sitting between them. The CDR3 length is 13 residues. Germline CDR1 is GTSNPN and CDR2 is SVGIG (reference sequence).

The V and J genes are TRBV14 and TRBJ1-2; D is possibly TRBD1 (5 bases). This CDR3 contains 12 residues. Trimming cost V 1 base and J 8 bases, with 8 bases left between them. Germline-derived CDR1 and CDR2 are SGHDN and FVKESK. The CDR3: CASSQGQRGYTF. The DNA of the CDR3 is TGTGCCAGCAGCCAAGGACAGAGGGGCTACACCTTC. Combining the CDR3 with reference TRBV14 and TRBJ1-2 gives the whole variable domain EAGVTQFPSHSVIEKGQTVTLRCDPISGHDNLYWYRRVMGKEIKFLLHFVKESKQDESGMPNNRFLAERTGGTYSTLKVQPAELEDSGVYFCASSQGQRGYTFGSGTRLTVV.

The chain couples TRBV7-9 to TRBJ1-1, with D unclear. V was shortened by 7 bases and J by 0 bases, with 15 bases between the two germline ends. CDR1 SEHNR and CDR2 FQNEAQ come from the germline V gene (reference sequence). The CDR3 spans 15 residues. CDR3 nucleotide sequence: TGTGCCAGCACCCCCCCGTTGGGCCTGAACACTGAAGCTTTCTTT. This codes for CASTPPLGLNTEAFF.

The chain combines TRBV6-1 with TRBJ1-4; D unresolved. The CDR3 consists of 14 residues. The germline V and J ends were trimmed by 4 bases and 3 bases, with 9 bases remaining between them. Germline values: CDR1 MNHNS, CDR2 SASEGT. The CDR3 loop reads CASSVAGANEKLFF. In DNA, the CDR3 is TGTGCCAGCAGTGTCGCCGGAGCTAATGAAAAACTGTTTTTT.

This chain uses TRBV7-9 with TRBJ2-3; TRBD2 aligns across 12 bases. Germline values: CDR1 SEHNR, CDR2 FQNEAQ (reference sequence). The V and J ends lost 3 bases and 8 bases, in that order; junction bases with no gene match: 9. The CDR3 is 16 residues long. The CDR3 DNA follows: TGTGCCAGCAGCTTCCTTGGACTAGCGGGGTCTGGTACGCAGTATTTT. Amino acid sequence: CASSFLGLAGSGTQYF.

This clone was seen only a few times. Here the CDR3 reads CASRSTGLAQPQHF. The CDR3 bases are TGTGCCAGTAGATCGACAGGGCTAGCACAGCCCCAGCATTTT. V gene TRBV19 combines with J gene TRBJ1-5; 7 bases are shared with TRBD1. V dropped 6 bases and J dropped 7; count of bases not matched to a gene: 9. The CDR3 consists of 14 residues. Germline CDR1 reads LNHDA; CDR2 reads SQIVND (reference sequence).

The V gene is TRBV7-9, the J gene TRBJ2-3; D perhaps matches TRBD2 (7 bases). V was pared by 4 bases and J by 5 bases, with 19 bases between. Germline CDR1 and CDR2: SEHNR and FQNEAQ (reference sequence). CDR3 length: 16 amino acids. CDR3 DNA: TGTGCCAGCAGCTCCTGGACGGGGGGCCCTGGAGATACGCAGTATTTT. This codes for CASSSWTGGPGDTQYF.

This clone was seen more than once but under ten times. This sequence joins TRBV6-1 and TRBJ1-2, with TRBD1 as a possible D gene (5 bases). CDR1 is MNHNS and CDR2 is SASEGT in the germline V gene. V was cut by 3 bases and J by 6 bases, with 14 bases left in between. The CDR3 is made up of 14 amino acids. The CDR3 DNA sequence: TGTGCCAGCAGTGAGGGTTACGGAGGGGATGGCTACACCTTC. As protein: CASSEGYGGDGYTF.

This chain joins TRBV5-1 and TRBJ1-1; no firm D call. The V and J ends lost 6 bases and 10 bases respectively, with 16 bases between them. The germline CDR1 and CDR2 sequences are SGHRS and YFSETQ. The CDR3 is made up of 12 amino acids. This CDR3 is CASTGENLVAFF. As DNA, the CDR3 is TGCGCCAGCACTGGAGAGAACCTTGTAGCTTTCTTT.

V and J are TRBV14 and TRBJ1-4, with 10 nucleotides matching TRBD1. The CDR3 runs to 14 residues. The J segment lost 7 bases and the V segment lost 5 bases, leaving 4 bases of the junction unmatched. The germline V gene encodes CDR1 SGHDN and CDR2 FVKESK. DNA of the CDR3: TGTGCCAGCAGCAATGGACAGGGGGTTGAAAAACTGTTTTTT. Its translation: CASSNGQGVEKLFF.

This rearrangement joins TRBV5-6 to TRBJ1-2, with 8 bases fitting TRBD1. Germline V lookup: CDR1 SGHDT, CDR2 YYEEEE. Unmatched junction bases numbered 4, after V lost 4 bases and J lost 5 bases. This CDR3 region has 13 residues. The CDR3 spells CASSVGTGYGYTF. DNA for the CDR3: TGTGCCAGCAGCGTCGGGACAGGTTATGGCTACACCTTC.

V and J are TRBV10-3 and TRBJ2-3; TRBD1 aligns across 9 bases. The CDR3 length is 17 residues. Looked up from germline, CDR1 is ENHRY and CDR2 is SYGVKD. V lost 10 bases, J lost 2 bases, and 16 bases stayed unmatched. CDR3 region: CATGRRDREHYTDTQYF. The DNA for the CDR3 is TGTGCCACCGGCCGAAGGGACAGGGAACATTACACAGATACGCAGTATTTT.

The chain links TRBV19 to TRBJ1-4; D perhaps matches TRBD1 (5 bases). The CDR3 covers 15 residues. Trimming stripped 6 bases from V and 3 bases from J, with 14 bases between. Germline-derived CDR1 and CDR2 are LNHDA and SQIVND (reference sequence). This chain's CDR3 is CASRDTPGPNEKLFF. For the CDR3, the DNA is TGTGCCAGTAGGGACACGCCAGGACCTAATGAAAAACTGTTTTTT.

The genes are TRBV19 and TRBJ2-5, with a weak D call TRBD2 (8 bases). The CDR3 runs 14 residues. The germline gives CDR1 LNHDA, CDR2 SQIVND (reference sequence). Trimming removed 6 bases at V and 11 bases at J, with 22 bases between. DNA of the CDR3: TGTGCCAGTAGACGGGGGGGATCAACAGGGGAGCAGTACTTC. Translating gives CASRRGGSTGEQYF. The full variable domain, completed using reference TRBV19 and TRBJ2-5, is DGGITQSPKYLFRKEGQNVTLSCEQNLNHDAMYWYRQDPGQGLRLIYYSQIVNDFQKGDIAEGYSVSREKKESFPLTVTSAQKNPTAFYLCASRRGGSTGEQYFGPGTRLLVL.

This clone was seen only a few times. The chain joins TRBV7-9 to TRBJ2-1; possible D gene TRBD2, 5 bases. The CDR3 has 14 amino acids. Germline lookup yields CDR1 SEHNR and CDR2 FQNEAQ (reference sequence). The ends were cut back, 5 bases at V and 4 bases at J, with 12 bases in the middle. The CDR3 loop is CASSTYGGYNEQFF. In nucleotides, the CDR3 is TGTGCCAGCAGCACTTATGGCGGGTACAATGAGCAGTTCTTC.

This clone was recorded a few times. The rearrangement uses TRBV4-3 and TRBJ2-7; 7 positions match TRBD1. The V segment lost 4 bases and the J segment 3 bases; nucleotides outside the gene matches: 3. Germline-derived CDR1 and CDR2 are LGHNA and YSLEER. CDR3 length equals 13 residues. In DNA form, the CDR3 reads TGCGCCAGCAGCCGGGACAGAGGCTACGAGCAGTACTTC. Its protein is CASSRDRGYEQYF.

The CDR3 region is CASSLAPGDQPQHF. CDR3 coding DNA: TGTGCCAGCAGCTTAGCGCCGGGGGATCAGCCCCAGCATTTT. The chain has TRBV7-9 and TRBJ1-5; D might be TRBD1 (5 bases). Germline CDR1 is SEHNR and CDR2 is FQNEAQ (reference sequence). This CDR3 comprises 14 residues. Trimming left V 0 bases short and J 5 bases short, with 8 bases between.

The chain combines TRBV5-1 with TRBJ2-2; tentative D call: TRBD2 (5 bases). The CDR3 extends over 14 amino acids. V lost 0 bases and J lost 5, with 8 bases in between. CDR1 and CDR2 (germline): SGHRS, YFSETQ. CDR3 in DNA: TGCGCCAGCAGCTTGGCCCGGGGTACCGGGGAGCTGTTTTTT. The encoded protein is CASSLARGTGELFF. The whole variable domain, remainder taken from reference TRBV5-1 and TRBJ2-2, is KAGVTQTPRYLIKTRGQQVTLSCSPISGHRSVSWYQQTPGQGLQFLFEYFSETQRNKGNFPGRFSGRQFSNSRSEMNVSTLELGDSALYLCASSLARGTGELFFGEGSRLTVL.

The chain combines TRBV28 with TRBJ1-2; no firm D call. V was pared by 3 bases and J by 2 bases, with 7 bases between. There are 13 residues in the CDR3. Germline CDR1 and CDR2: MDHEN and SYDVKM. The DNA of the CDR3 is TGTGCCAGCAGTTTTGGTCAGAACTATGGCTACACCTTC. Translated, it gives CASSFGQNYGYTF.

The chain uses TRBV29-1 and TRBJ1-1, with 10 bases matching TRBD1. Looked up from germline, CDR1 is SQVTM and CDR2 is ANQGSEA. The V gene end was trimmed by 7 bases and the J gene end by 1 base; junction bases not matched to a gene: 6. This CDR3 spans 14 amino acids. The DNA of the CDR3 is TGCAGCGCGGGACAGGGGATTACGAACACTGAAGCTTTCTTT. It is translated as CSAGQGITNTEAFF.

V gene TRBV4-1 combines with J gene TRBJ2-2, with TRBD2 as a possible D gene (5 bases). Germline CDR1 MGHRA, CDR2 YSYEKL. The CDR3 has 19 amino acids. Between the trimmed V and J ends, which lost 4 bases and 6 bases, there was a span of 27 bases. CDR3 residues: CASSRLYSPVQPRAGELFF. The CDR3 DNA reads TGCGCCAGCAGCCGACTTTACTCACCGGTCCAACCGCGGGCCGGGGAGCTGTTTTTT.

J is TRBJ2-5 and V is TRBV6-1; 7 bases align to TRBD2. The CDR3 sequence is 15 residues long. The V segment lost 5 bases and the J segment 7 bases; nucleotides outside the gene matches: 13. CDR1 and CDR2 from the germline V gene are MNHNS and SASEGT. Written as DNA, the CDR3 is TGTGCCAGCAGTTCCCTCAGGCAGCGGGGCGGGACCCAGTACTTC. Its translation: CASSSLRQRGGTQYF.

The chain carries TRBV25-1 and TRBJ2-1, with D possibly matching TRBD2 (6 bases). There are 15 residues in the CDR3. Trimming stripped 6 bases from V and 7 bases from J, with 19 bases between. CDR1 is MGHDK, CDR2 SYGVNS, per germline. For the CDR3, the DNA is TGTGCCAGCAGAAGGGCGGGAAACCCTACAAATGAGCAGTTCTTC. Its protein is CASRRAGNPTNEQFF.

The rearrangement links TRBV29-1 to TRBJ1-1; D is uncertain. V lost 1 base and J lost 6, with 12 bases in between. This CDR3 spans 13 amino acids. Germline CDR1 is SQVTM and CDR2 is ANQGSEA. CDR3: CSVEVPFVAEAFF. The CDR3 nucleotides are TGCAGCGTTGAAGTCCCTTTCGTAGCTGAAGCTTTCTTT. Looking up the rest from reference TRBV29-1 and TRBJ1-1 gives the full variable domain: SAVISQKPSRDICQRGTSLTIQCQVDSQVTMMFWYRQQPGQSLTLIATANQGSEATYESGFVIDKFPISRPNLTFSTLTVSNMSPEDSSIYLCSVEVPFVAEAFFGQGTRLTVV.